This T cell receptor beta chain was recovered during a study of blood T cells in healthy people across ages. Each donor had approximately 10 milliliters of peripheral blood drawn. Worth noting for this clonotype: Its antigen remains unidentified.

General observations from the study: TCR beta diversity correlated strongly with naive T cell percentage.

Next came a second PCR, run for about 6 to 11 cycles, which used a sample-barcoded 5' primer along with a J-beta primer mix. TCRdb recomputed calls from the 5' RACE reads with MiXCR, one row per CDR3 protein. This table has under 2,000,000 distinct CDR3 sequences, 49% appearing once. Per the germline V gene, CDR1 is DFQATT and CDR2 is SNEGSKA (reference sequence). The CDR3 spans 12 residues. The V end lost 0 bases, the J end lost 4 bases, and 4 bases lay between the germline ends. This chain joins TRBV20-1 and TRBJ1-5; D gene unclear. Sequencing was carried out using blood. The TCR sequence derives from a woman in her forties in good health. The CDR3 loop is CSAREANQPQHF. The DNA of the CDR3 is TGCAGTGCTAGAGAAGCGAATCAGCCCCAGCATTTT.